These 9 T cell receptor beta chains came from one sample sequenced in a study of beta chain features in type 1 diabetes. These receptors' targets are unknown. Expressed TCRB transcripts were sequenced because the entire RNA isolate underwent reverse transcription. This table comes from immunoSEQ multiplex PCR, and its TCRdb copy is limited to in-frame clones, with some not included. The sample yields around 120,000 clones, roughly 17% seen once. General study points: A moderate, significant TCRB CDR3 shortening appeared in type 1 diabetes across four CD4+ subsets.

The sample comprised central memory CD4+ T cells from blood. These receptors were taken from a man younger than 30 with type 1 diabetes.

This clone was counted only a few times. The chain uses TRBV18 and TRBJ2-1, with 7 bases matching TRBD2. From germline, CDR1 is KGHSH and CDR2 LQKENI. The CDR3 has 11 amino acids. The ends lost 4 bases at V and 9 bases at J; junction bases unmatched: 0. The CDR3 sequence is CASSREGEQFF. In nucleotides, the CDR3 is TGTGCCAGCTCACGGGAGGGTGAGCAGTTCTTC.

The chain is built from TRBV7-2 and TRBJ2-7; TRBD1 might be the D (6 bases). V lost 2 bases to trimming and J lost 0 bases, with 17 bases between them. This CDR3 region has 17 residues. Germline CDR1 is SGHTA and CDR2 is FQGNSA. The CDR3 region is CASSLLRGRGGSYEQYF. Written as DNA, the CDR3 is TGTGCCAGCAGCTTATTGAGGGGCCGAGGGGGCTCCTACGAGCAGTACTTC.

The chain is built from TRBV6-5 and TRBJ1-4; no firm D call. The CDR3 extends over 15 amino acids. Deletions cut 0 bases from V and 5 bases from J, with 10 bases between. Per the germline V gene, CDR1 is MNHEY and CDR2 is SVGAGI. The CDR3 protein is CASSYSNRRNEKLFF. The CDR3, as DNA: TGTGCCAGCAGTTACTCGAACAGACGAAATGAAAAACTGTTTTTT.

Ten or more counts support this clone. CDR3 in DNA: TGTGCCAGCAGTTACTCGAAGAACGAGCAGTACTTC. It is translated as CASSYSKNEQYF. V is TRBV6-5 and J is TRBJ2-7; no reliable D call. From germline, CDR1 is MNHEY and CDR2 SVGAGI. CDR3 size: 12 residues. Trimming left V 0 bases short and J 5 bases short, with 5 bases between.

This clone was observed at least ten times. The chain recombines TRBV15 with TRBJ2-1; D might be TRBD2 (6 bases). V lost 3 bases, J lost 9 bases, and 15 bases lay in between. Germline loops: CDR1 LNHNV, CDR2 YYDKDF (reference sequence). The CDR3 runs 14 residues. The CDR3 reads CATSRGDAGPEQFF. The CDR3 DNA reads TGTGCCACCAGCAGGGGTGACGCGGGGCCTGAGCAGTTCTTC. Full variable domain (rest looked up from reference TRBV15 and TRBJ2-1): DAMVIQNPRYQVTQFGKPVTLSCSQTLNHNVMYWYQQKSSQAPKLLFHYYDKDFNNEADTPDNFQSRRPNTSFCFLDIRSPGLGDTAMYLCATSRGDAGPEQFFGPGTRLTVL.

The CDR3 DNA reads TGCAGCGTAGCCACGACAGGGTCCACTGAAGCTTTCTTT. Encoded protein: CSVATTGSTEAFF. The chain combines TRBV29-1 with TRBJ1-1; 7 bases agree with TRBD1. The CDR3 length is 13 residues. The trim removed 6 bases at V and 4 bases at J, leaving 8 bases unmatched. Germline CDR1 is SQVTM and CDR2 is ANQGSEA. The variable domain in full, with the rest retrieved from reference TRBV29-1 and TRBJ1-1, is SAVISQKPSRDICQRGTSLTIQCQVDSQVTMMFWYRQQPGQSLTLIATANQGSEATYESGFVIDKFPISRPNLTFSTLTVSNMSPEDSSIYLCSVATTGSTEAFFGQGTRLTVV.

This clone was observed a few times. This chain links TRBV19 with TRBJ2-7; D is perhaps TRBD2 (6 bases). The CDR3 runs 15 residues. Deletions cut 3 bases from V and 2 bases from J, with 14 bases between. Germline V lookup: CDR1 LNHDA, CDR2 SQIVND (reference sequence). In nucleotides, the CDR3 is TGTGCCAGTAGTATGGGGGGATGGCAGACCTACGAGCAGTACTTC. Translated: CASSMGGWQTYEQYF.

As DNA, the CDR3 is TGTGCCAGCAGTTTTAAGGAGAACACTGAAGCTTTCTTT. It encodes CASSFKENTEAFF. The chain joins TRBV27 to TRBJ1-1; no definite D call. The germline gives CDR1 MNHEY, CDR2 SMNVEV (reference sequence). Deletions cut 3 bases from V and 1 base from J, with 6 bases between. The CDR3 has 13 residues.

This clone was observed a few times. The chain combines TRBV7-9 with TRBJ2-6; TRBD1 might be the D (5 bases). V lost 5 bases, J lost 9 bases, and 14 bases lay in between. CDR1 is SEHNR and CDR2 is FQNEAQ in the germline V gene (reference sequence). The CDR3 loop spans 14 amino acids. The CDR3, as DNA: TGTGCCAGCAGCCTAACAGGTGGCAACAACGTCCTGACTTTC. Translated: CASSLTGGNNVLTF.